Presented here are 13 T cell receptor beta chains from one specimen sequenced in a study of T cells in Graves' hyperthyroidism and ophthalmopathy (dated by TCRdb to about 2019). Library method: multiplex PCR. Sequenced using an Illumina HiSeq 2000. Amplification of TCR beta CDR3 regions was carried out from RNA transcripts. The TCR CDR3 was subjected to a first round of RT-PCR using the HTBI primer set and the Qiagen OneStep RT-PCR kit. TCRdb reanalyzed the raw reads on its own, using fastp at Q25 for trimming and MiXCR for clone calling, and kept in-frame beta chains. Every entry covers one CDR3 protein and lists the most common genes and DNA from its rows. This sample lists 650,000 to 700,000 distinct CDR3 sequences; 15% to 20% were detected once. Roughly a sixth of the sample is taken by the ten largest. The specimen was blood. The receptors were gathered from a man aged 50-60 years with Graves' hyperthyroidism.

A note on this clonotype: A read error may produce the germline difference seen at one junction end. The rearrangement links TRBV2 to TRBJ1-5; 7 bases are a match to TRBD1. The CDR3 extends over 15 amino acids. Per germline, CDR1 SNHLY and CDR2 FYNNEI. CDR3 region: CASSLQGNNNQPRHF. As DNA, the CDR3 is TGTGCCAGCAGTCTACAGGGGAATAACAATCAGCCCCGGCATTTT.

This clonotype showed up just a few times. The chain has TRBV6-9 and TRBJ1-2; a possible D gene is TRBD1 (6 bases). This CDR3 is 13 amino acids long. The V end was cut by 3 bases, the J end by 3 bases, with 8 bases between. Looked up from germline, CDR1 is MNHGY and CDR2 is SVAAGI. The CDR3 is CASSYPGDYGYTF. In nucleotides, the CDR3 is TGTGCCAGCAGTTACCCAGGGGACTATGGCTACACCTTC.

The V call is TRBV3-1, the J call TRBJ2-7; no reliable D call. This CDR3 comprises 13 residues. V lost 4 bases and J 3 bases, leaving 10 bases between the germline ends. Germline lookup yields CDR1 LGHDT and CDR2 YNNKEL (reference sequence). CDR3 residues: CASSRLRGYEQYF. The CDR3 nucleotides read TGTGCCAGCAGCCGACTTAGAGGCTACGAGCAGTACTTC.

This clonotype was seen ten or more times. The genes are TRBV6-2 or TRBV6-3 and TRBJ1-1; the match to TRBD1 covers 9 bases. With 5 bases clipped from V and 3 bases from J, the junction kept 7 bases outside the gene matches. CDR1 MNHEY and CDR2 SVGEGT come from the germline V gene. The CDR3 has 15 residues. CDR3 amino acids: CASSTQGQGYTEAFF. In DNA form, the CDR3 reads TGTGCCAGCAGTACACAGGGACAGGGATACACTGAAGCTTTCTTT.

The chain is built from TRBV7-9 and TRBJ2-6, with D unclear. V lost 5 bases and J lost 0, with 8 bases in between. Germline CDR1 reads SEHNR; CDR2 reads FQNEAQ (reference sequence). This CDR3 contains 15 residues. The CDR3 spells CASSPIYSGANVLTF. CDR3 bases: TGTGCCAGCAGCCCTATTTACTCTGGGGCCAACGTCCTGACTTTC.

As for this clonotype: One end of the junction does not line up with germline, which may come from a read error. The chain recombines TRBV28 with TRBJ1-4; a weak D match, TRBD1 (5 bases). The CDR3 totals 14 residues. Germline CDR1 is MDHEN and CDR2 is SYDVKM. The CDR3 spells CASSPRVSGEELFF. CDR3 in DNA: TGTGCCAGCAGTCCCAGGGTGTCGGGTGAAGAACTGTTTTTT.

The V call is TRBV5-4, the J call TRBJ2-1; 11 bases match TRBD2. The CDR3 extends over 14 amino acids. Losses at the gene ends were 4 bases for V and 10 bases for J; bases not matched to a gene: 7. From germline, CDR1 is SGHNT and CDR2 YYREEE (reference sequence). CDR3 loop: CASSPLAGDQEQFF. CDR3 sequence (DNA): TGTGCCAGCAGCCCACTAGCGGGAGATCAGGAGCAGTTCTTC.

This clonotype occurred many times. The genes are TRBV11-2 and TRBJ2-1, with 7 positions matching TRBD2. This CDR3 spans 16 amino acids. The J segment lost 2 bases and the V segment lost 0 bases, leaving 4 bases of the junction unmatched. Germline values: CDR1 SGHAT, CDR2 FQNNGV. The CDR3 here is CASSLDLAATYNEQFF. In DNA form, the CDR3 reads TGTGCCAGCAGCTTAGATCTAGCGGCGACCTACAATGAGCAGTTCTTC. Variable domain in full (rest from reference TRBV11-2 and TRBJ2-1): EAGVAQSPRYKIIEKRQSVAFWCNPISGHATLYWYQQILGQGPKLLIQFQNNGVVDDSQLPKDRFSAERLKGVDSTLKIQPAKLEDSAVYLCASSLDLAATYNEQFFGPGTRLTVL.

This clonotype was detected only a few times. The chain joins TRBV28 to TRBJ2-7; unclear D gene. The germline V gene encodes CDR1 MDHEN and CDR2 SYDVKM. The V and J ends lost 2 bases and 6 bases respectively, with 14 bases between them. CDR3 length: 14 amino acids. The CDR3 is CASSLAMGLGEQYF. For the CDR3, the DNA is TGTGCCAGCAGTTTAGCGATGGGTTTGGGCGAGCAGTACTTC.

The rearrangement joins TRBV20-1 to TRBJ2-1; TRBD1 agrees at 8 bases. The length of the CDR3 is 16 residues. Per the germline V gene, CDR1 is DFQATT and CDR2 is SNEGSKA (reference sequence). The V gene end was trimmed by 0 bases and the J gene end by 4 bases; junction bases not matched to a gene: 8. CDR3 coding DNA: TGCAGTGCTAGAGATGACCAGGGGGCGTATTACAATGAGCAGTTCTTC. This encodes CSARDDQGAYYNEQFF.

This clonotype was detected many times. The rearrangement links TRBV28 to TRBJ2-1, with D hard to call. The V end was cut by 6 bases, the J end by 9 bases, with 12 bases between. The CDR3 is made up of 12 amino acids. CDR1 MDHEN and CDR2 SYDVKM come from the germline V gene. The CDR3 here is CASRGSKREQFF. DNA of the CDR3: TGTGCCAGCAGAGGGTCAAAGCGTGAGCAGTTCTTC.

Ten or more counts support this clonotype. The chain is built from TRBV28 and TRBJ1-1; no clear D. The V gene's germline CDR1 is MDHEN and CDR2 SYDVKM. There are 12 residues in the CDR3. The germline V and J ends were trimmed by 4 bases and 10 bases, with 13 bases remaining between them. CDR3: CASSYAVTLAFF. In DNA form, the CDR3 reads TGTGCCAGCAGTTATGCAGTGACGTTAGCTTTCTTT.

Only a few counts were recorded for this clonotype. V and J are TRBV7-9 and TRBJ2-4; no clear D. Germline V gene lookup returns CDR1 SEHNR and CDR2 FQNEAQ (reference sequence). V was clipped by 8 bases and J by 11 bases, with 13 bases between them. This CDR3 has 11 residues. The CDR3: CASGLHAVQYF. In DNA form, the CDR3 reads TGTGCCAGCGGCCTCCACGCAGTTCAGTACTTC.